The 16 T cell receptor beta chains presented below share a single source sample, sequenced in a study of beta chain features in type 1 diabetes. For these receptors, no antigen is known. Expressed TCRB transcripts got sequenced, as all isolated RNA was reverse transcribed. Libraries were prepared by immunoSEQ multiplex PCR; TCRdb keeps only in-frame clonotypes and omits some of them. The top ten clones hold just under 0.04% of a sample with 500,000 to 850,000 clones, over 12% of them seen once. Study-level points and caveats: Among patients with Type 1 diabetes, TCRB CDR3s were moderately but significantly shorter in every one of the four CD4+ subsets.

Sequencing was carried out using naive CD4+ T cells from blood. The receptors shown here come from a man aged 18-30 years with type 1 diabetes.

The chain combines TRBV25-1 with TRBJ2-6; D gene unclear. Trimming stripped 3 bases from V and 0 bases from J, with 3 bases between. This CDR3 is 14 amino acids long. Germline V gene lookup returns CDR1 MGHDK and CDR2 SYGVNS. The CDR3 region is CASSDGSGANVLTF. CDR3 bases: TGTGCCAGCAGTGACGGCTCTGGGGCCAACGTCCTGACTTTC.

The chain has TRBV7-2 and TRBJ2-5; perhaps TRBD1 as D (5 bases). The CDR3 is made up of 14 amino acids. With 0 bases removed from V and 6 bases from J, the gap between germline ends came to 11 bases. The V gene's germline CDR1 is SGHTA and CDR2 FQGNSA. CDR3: CASSLAQGSQTQYF. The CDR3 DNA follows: TGTGCCAGCAGCTTAGCGCAGGGATCTCAGACCCAGTACTTC.

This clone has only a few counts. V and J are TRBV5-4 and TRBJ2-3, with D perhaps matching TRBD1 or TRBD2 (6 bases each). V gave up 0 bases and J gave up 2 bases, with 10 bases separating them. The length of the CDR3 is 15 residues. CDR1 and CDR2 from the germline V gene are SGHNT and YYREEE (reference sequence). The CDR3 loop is CASSLEGGATDTQYF. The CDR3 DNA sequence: TGTGCCAGCAGCTTGGAGGGGGGAGCCACAGATACGCAGTATTTT. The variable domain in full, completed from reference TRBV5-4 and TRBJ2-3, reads ETGVTQSPTHLIKTRGQQVTLRCSSQSGHNTVSWYQQALGQGPQFIFQYYREEENGRGNFPPRFSGLQFPNYSSELNVNALELDDSALYLCASSLEGGATDTQYFGPGTRLTVL.

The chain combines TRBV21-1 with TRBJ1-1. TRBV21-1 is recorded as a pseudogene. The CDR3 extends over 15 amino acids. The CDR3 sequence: CASSPGPPRRTEAFF. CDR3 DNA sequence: TGTGCCAGCAGCCCCGGACCGCCAAGGCGAACTGAAGCTTTCTTT.

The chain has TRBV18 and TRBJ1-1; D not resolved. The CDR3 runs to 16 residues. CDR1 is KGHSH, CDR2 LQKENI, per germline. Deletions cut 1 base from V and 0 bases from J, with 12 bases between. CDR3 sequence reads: CASSPRGDTMNTEAFF. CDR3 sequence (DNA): TGTGCCAGCTCACCACGGGGAGACACCATGAACACTGAAGCTTTCTTT.

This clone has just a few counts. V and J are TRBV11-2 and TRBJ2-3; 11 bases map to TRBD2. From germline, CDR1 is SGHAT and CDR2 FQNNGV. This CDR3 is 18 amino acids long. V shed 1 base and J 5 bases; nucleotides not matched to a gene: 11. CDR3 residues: CASSLGPFSGGAEDTQYF. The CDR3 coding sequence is TGTGCCAGCAGCTTAGGCCCGTTTAGCGGGGGGGCCGAAGATACGCAGTATTTT.

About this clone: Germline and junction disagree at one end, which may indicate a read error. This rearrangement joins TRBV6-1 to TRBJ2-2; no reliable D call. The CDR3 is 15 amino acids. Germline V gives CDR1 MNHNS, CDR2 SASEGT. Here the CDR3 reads CASREGPSVTGELFF. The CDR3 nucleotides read TGTGCCAGCAGGGAAGGGCCCTCCGTCACTGGGGAGCTGTTTTTT.

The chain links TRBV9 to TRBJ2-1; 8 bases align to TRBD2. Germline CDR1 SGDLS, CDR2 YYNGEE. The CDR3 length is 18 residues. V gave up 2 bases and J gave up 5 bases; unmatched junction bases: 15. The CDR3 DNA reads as TGTGCCAGCAGCGTCCTCCTTGGGTTGAGCGGGGGTCACAATGAGCAGTTCTTC. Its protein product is CASSVLLGLSGGHNEQFF.

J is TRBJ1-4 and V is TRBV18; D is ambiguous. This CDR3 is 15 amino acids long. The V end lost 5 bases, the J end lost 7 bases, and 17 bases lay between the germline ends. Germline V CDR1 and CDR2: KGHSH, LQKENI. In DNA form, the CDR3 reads TGTGCCAGCTCATCGGCGGAGGGATGGAGTGAAAAACTGTTTTTT. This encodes CASSSAEGWSEKLFF.

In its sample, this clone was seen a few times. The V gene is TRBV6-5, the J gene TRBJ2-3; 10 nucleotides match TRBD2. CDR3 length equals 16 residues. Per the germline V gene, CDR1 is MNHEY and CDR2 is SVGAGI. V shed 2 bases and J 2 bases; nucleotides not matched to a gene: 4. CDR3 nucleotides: TGTGCCAGCAGTTACCTACTAGCGGGACTCACAGATACGCAGTATTTT. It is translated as CASSYLLAGLTDTQYF.

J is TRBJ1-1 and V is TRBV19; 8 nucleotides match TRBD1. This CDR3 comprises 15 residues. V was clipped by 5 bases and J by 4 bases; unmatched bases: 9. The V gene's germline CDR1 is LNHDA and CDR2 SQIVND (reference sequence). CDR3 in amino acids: CASSSRQGKVTEAFF. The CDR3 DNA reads TGTGCCAGTAGTTCACGACAGGGGAAGGTCACTGAAGCTTTCTTT.

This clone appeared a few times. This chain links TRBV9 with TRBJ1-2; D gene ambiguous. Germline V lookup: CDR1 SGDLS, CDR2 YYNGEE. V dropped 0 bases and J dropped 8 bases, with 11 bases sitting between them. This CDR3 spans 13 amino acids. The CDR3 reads CASSVGEGRGYTF. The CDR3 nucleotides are TGTGCCAGCAGCGTAGGGGAGGGCCGCGGCTACACCTTC.

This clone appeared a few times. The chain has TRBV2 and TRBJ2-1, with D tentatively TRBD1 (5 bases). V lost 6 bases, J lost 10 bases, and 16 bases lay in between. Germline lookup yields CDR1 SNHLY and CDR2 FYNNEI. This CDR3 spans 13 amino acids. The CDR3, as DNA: TGTGCCAGCAGGACAGATACCCAATGGGAGCAGTTCTTC. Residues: CASRTDTQWEQFF.

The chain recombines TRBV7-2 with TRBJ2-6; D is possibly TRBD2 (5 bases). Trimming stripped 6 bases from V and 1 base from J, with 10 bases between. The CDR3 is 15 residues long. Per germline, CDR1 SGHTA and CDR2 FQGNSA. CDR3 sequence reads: CASRPPGSGANVLTF. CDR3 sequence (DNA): TGTGCCAGCAGACCTCCGGGGTCTGGGGCCAACGTCCTGACTTTC.

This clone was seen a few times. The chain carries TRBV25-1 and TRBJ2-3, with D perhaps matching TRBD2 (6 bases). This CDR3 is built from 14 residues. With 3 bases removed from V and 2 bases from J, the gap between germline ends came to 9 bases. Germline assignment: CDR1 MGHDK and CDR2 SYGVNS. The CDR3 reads CASSDAGSTDTQYF. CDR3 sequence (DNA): TGTGCCAGCAGTGATGCGGGATCCACAGATACGCAGTATTTT.

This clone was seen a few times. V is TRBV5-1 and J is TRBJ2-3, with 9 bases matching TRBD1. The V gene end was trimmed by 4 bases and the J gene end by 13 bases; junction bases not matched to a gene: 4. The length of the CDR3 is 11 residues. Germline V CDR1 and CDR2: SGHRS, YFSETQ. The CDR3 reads CASSVDRGKYF. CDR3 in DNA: TGCGCCAGCAGCGTCGACAGGGGGAAGTATTTT. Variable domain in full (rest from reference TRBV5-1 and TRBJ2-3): KAGVTQTPRYLIKTRGQQVTLSCSPISGHRSVSWYQQTPGQGLQFLFEYFSETQRNKGNFPGRFSGRQFSNSRSEMNVSTLELGDSALYLCASSVDRGKYFGPGTRLTVL.